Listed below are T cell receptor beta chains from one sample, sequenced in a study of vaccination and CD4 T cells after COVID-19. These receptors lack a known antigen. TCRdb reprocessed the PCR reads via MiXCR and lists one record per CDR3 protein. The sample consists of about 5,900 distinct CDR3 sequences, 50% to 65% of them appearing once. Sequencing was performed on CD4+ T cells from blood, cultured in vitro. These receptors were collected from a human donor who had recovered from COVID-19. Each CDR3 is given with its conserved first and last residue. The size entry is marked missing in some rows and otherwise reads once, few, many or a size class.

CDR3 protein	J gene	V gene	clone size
CASSLKETGDQPQHF	TRBJ1-5	TRBV5-4	-
CAISARTGYDEQYF	TRBJ2-7	TRBV10-3	-
CASSSGTSGRSSYNEQFF	TRBJ2-1	TRBV27	few
CASSVDDSPLHF	TRBJ1-6	TRBV9	-
CASSKDSPLHF	TRBJ1-6	TRBV6-1	-
CASRPALGNMNTEAFF	TRBJ1-1	TRBV7-8	-
CASRKTSQETQYF	TRBJ2-5	TRBV6-1	-
CASSIGARTGIDGYTF	TRBJ1-2	TRBV19	-
CASSDPGRANEQYF	TRBJ2-7	TRBV19	-
CASSYTLGGTSTDTQYF	TRBJ2-3	TRBV6-2/TRBV6-3	-
CAWSPLMNTEAFF	TRBJ1-1	TRBV30	-
CASSPQGQGFEAFF	TRBJ1-1	TRBV18	once
CASSPPRDRGVHIQYF	TRBJ2-4	TRBV19	-
CASSYSRLGTVGSYNSPLHF	TRBJ1-6	TRBV6-5	few
CASSQGKGYNEQFF	TRBJ2-1	TRBV14	-